A single sample is the source of the 21 T cell receptor beta chains below, sequenced in a study of blood T cell repertoires in COVID-19. Repertoires were generated with immunoSEQ multiplex PCR, while TCRdb's copy carries only in-frame clones and drops some. The table lists more than 150,000 clones, approximately 80% of them singletons. The sequencing input was peripheral blood. These TCRs come from a woman in her fifties or sixties with acute or convalescent COVID-19.

CDR3 in DNA: TGTGCCAGCAGCCCCCAGTTTGATGGTGAGCAGTTCTTC. It yields the protein CASSPQFDGEQFF. The rearrangement links TRBV7-3 to TRBJ2-1; D unresolved. CDR3 length equals 13 residues. From germline, CDR1 is SGHTA and CDR2 FQGTGA. V was cut by 5 bases and J by 9 bases, with 14 bases left in between.

The rearrangement uses TRBV28 and TRBJ2-7, with D perhaps matching TRBD1 (6 bases). In germline, CDR1 is MDHEN, CDR2 SYDVKM. The CDR3 has 15 residues. V lost 1 base, J lost 5 bases, and 15 bases lay in between. CDR3 DNA sequence: TGTGCCAGCAGTTTATCTACAGGGTGGCGCCACGAGCAGTACTTC. Translated, it gives CASSLSTGWRHEQYF.

This clone was observed a handful of times. CDR3 DNA: TGTGCCAGCAGCTTAAACAGGGGCATGGGGGAGCTGTTTTTT. It yields the protein CASSLNRGMGELFF. The chain is built from TRBV7-2 and TRBJ2-2; 7 nucleotides match TRBD1. This CDR3 spans 14 amino acids. In germline, CDR1 is SGHTA, CDR2 FQGNSA. J was trimmed by 8 bases and V by 2 bases; bases with no gene match: 5.

The J gene is TRBJ1-1, the V gene TRBV5-4; no clear D. From germline, CDR1 is SGHNT and CDR2 YYREEE (reference sequence). The CDR3 runs 16 residues. Trimming cost V 0 bases and J 0 bases, with 12 bases left between them. CDR3 coding DNA: TGTGCCAGCAGCTTGGGGGCTTTCCCTATGAACACTGAAGCTTTCTTT. Translated: CASSLGAFPMNTEAFF.

The genes are TRBV7-2 and TRBJ2-2, with 9 positions matching TRBD1. From germline, CDR1 is SGHTA and CDR2 FQGNSA. The V segment lost 2 bases and the J segment 5 bases; nucleotides outside the gene matches: 9. CDR3 length equals 17 residues. CDR3 sequence reads: CASSLYRGLAVTGELFF. The CDR3 nucleotides are TGTGCCAGCAGCTTATACAGGGGGCTGGCAGTGACCGGGGAGCTGTTTTTT.

The rearrangement joins TRBV30 to TRBJ1-2; D not certain. Trimming left V 0 bases short and J 2 bases short, with 10 bases between. The V gene's germline CDR1 is GTSNPN and CDR2 SVGIG (reference sequence). The CDR3 spans 14 residues. CDR3 nucleotide sequence: TGTGCCTGGAGTGTTTCTGTCAGAAACTATGGCTACACCTTC. This sequence encodes CAWSVSVRNYGYTF.

V is TRBV14 and J is TRBJ2-7; tentative D call: TRBD1 (5 bases). V gave up 0 bases and J gave up 2 bases, with 14 bases separating them. Germline CDR1 is SGHDN and CDR2 is FVKESK. The CDR3 contains 16 residues. CDR3 region: CASSQENWGTTYEQYF. Written as DNA, the CDR3 is TGTGCCAGCAGCCAAGAAAATTGGGGCACCACCTACGAGCAGTACTTC.

The rearrangement uses TRBV4-2 and TRBJ2-3; weak D call: TRBD1 (6 bases). With 1 base removed from V and 4 bases from J, the gap between germline ends came to 15 bases. CDR1 is LGHNA and CDR2 is YNFKEQ in the germline V gene. This CDR3 has 16 amino acids. The CDR3 loop is CASSQVEQGSADTQYF. The CDR3, as DNA: TGTGCCAGCAGCCAAGTAGAACAGGGAAGTGCAGATACGCAGTATTTT.

V and J are TRBV18 and TRBJ1-1; D not certain. The germline V and J ends were trimmed by 8 bases and 0 bases, with 19 bases remaining between them. CDR1 is KGHSH and CDR2 is LQKENI in the germline V gene. The CDR3 extends over 16 amino acids. The CDR3 reads CASTRNDGGMNTEAFF. CDR3 DNA sequence: TGTGCCAGCACTAGGAACGACGGAGGGATGAACACTGAAGCTTTCTTT. Variable domain in full (rest from reference TRBV18 and TRBJ1-1): NAGVMQNPRHLVRRRGQEARLRCSPMKGHSHVYWYRQLPEEGLKFMVYLQKENIIDESGMPKERFSAEFPKEGPSILRIQQVVRGDSAAYFCASTRNDGGMNTEAFFGQGTRLTVV.

The genes are TRBV4-2 and TRBJ2-3; no definite D call. The V and J ends lost 0 bases and 6 bases respectively, with 10 bases between them. CDR3 length: 14 amino acids. Germline V CDR1 and CDR2: LGHNA, YNFKEQ. DNA for the CDR3: TGTGCCAGCAGCCAAGAGTTGGTCGGGGATACGCAGTATTTT. Translation: CASSQELVGDTQYF.

The chain recombines TRBV5-1 with TRBJ2-1; TRBD1 aligns across 7 bases. V lost 4 bases, J lost 4 bases, and 8 bases stayed unmatched. The CDR3 length is 15 residues. Germline CDR1 is SGHRS and CDR2 is YFSETQ. CDR3 amino acids: CASSQDGTEYNEQFF. The CDR3 DNA reads as TGCGCCAGCAGCCAAGACGGGACAGAATACAATGAGCAGTTCTTC.

The rearrangement joins TRBV5-1 to TRBJ2-1, with D maybe TRBD2 (5 bases). V dropped 3 bases and J dropped 9 bases, with 13 bases sitting between them. The CDR3 has 13 residues. Germline CDR1 reads SGHRS; CDR2 reads YFSETQ. In DNA form, the CDR3 reads TGCGCCAGCAGCTCGCTACTAGTTCCTGAGCAGTTCTTC. Protein sequence: CASSSLLVPEQFF.

This sequence joins TRBV4-3 and TRBJ2-2; 9 nucleotides line up with TRBD2. Germline CDR1 LGHNA, CDR2 YSLEER. The trim removed 0 bases at V and 2 bases at J, leaving 7 bases unmatched. The CDR3 sequence is 18 residues long. DNA for the CDR3: TGCGCCAGCAGCCAAGAGGTCGGGACTAGCATTAACACCGGGGAGCTGTTTTTT. It translates to CASSQEVGTSINTGELFF.

This clone was seen once. This rearrangement joins TRBV9 to TRBJ2-3; D unclear. The germline V and J ends were trimmed by 4 bases and 4 bases, with 7 bases remaining between them. Germline assignment: CDR1 SGDLS and CDR2 YYNGEE. The CDR3 sequence is 12 residues long. CDR3 coding DNA: TGTGCCAGCAGCCCCCTATCAGATACGCAGTATTTT. This sequence encodes CASSPLSDTQYF.

The chain couples TRBV14 to TRBJ2-7; tentatively, D is TRBD2 (7 bases). Trimming stripped 0 bases from V and 0 bases from J, with 15 bases between. The germline V gene has CDR1 SGHDN and CDR2 FVKESK. CDR3 size: 17 residues. The CDR3 nucleotides read TGTGCCAGCAGCCAAGATATCAGGGGAGGGCTCTCCTACGAGCAGTACTTC. It yields the protein CASSQDIRGGLSYEQYF.

The chain uses TRBV5-5 and TRBJ2-7, with 10 bases matching TRBD1. With V trimmed by 4 bases and J by 2 bases, 6 bases remained unmatched. Germline loops: CDR1 SGHKS, CDR2 YYEKEE (reference sequence). The CDR3 sequence is 15 residues long. The CDR3 DNA reads TGTGCCAGCAGCGGCCGGGACAGGGGCGCCTACGAGCAGTACTTC. It codes for CASSGRDRGAYEQYF.

This clone occurred once. The chain joins TRBV7-2 to TRBJ2-2, with TRBD2 matching over 8 bases. CDR1 is SGHTA and CDR2 is FQGNSA in the germline V gene. The trim removed 5 bases at V and 7 bases at J, leaving 9 bases unmatched. CDR3 length: 15 residues. The CDR3 here is CASSRRGVGGGELFF. CDR3 in DNA: TGTGCCAGCAGCCGGCGGGGGGTCGGTGGCGGGGAGCTGTTTTTT. Based on the CDR3 plus reference TRBV7-2 and TRBJ2-2, the full variable domain is GAGVSQSPSNKVTEKGKDVELRCDPISGHTALYWYRQSLGQGLEFLIYFQGNSAPDKSGLPSDRFSAERTGGSVSTLTIQRTQQEDSAVYLCASSRRGVGGGELFFGEGSRLTVL.

This chain's CDR3 is CASSSGGPGEQYF. CDR3 nucleotide sequence: TGCGCCAGCAGTTCGGGAGGGCCGGGTGAGCAGTACTTC. V and J are TRBV10-1 and TRBJ2-7, with 8 positions matching TRBD2. Germline assignment: CDR1 WNHNN and CDR2 SYGVQD (reference sequence). V shed 5 bases, J shed 7 bases, and the junction held 7 bases outside the gene matches. The CDR3 totals 13 residues.

The V call is TRBV6-5, the J call TRBJ1-2; perhaps TRBD1 as D (6 bases). This CDR3 has 13 amino acids. The germline V and J ends were trimmed by 6 bases and 4 bases, with 12 bases remaining between them. Germline values: CDR1 MNHEY, CDR2 SVGAGI. The CDR3 nucleotides read TGTGCCAGCAGCCGAGGACAGAGCTATGGCTACACCTTC. It translates to CASSRGQSYGYTF.

V is TRBV29-1 and J is TRBJ2-5; weak D call: TRBD1 (6 bases). CDR1 is SQVTM and CDR2 is ANQGSEA in the germline V gene. This CDR3 region has 12 residues. Trimming stripped 7 bases from V and 3 bases from J, with 12 bases between. The CDR3 reads CSALTGEETQYF. The CDR3 DNA reads TGCAGCGCCCTGACAGGAGAAGAGACCCAGTACTTC.

The genes are TRBV4-1 and TRBJ2-7; 11 bases are a match to TRBD2. This CDR3 is built from 17 residues. The trim removed 0 bases at V and 3 bases at J, leaving 7 bases unmatched. Per germline, CDR1 MGHRA and CDR2 YSYEKL. CDR3 coding DNA: TGCGCCAGCAGCCAAGAAGCCCGACTAGCGGGGAGCTACGAGCAGTACTTC. It is translated as CASSQEARLAGSYEQYF.